A selection of T cell receptor beta chains follows, all from one sample in a study of Ad26.COV2.S vaccination and SARS-CoV-2 variants. Assay: immunoSEQ multiplex PCR; the TCRdb copy retains only in-frame clones and omits some. The repertoire has fewer than 600,000 clones, nearly 90% of them found once; the top ten carry about 1.5%. This specimen consisted of peripheral blood, obtained in a trial of Ad26.COV2.S vaccine versus placebo. These receptors originate from a person between 18 and 60 years old who received the Ad26.COV2.S COVID-19 vaccine or a placebo. Each CDR3 is given with its conserved first and last residue. A D gene is named only where the DNA matches it firmly. Not all rows give a size; the values are once, few, many and, for expanded clones, a class.

TRBJ2-3 TRBV24-1 . TRBD1 TGTGCCACCAGTGATCAATCGGACAGGTATACGCAGTATTTT CATSDQSDRYTQYF
TRBJ2-7 TRBV7-8 . TRBD2 TGTGCCAGCAGCTTAAGGGGACTAGCGGCTTACGAGCAGTACTTC CASSLRGLAAYEQYF
TRBJ1-1 TRBV3-1/TRBV3-2 . . TGTGCCAGCAGCCAAGCTCGAGGGAACACTGAAGCTTTCTTT CASSQARGNTEAFF
TRBJ1-5 TRBV24-1 few . TGTGCCACCAGTGATGGGGGGTTTGGGCGCAATCAGCCCCAGCATTTT CATSDGGFGRNQPQHF
TRBJ2-7 TRBV28 . . TGTGCCAGCAGTTTTAGGGGACGCAAACATTACGAGCAGTACTTC CASSFRGRKHYEQYF
TRBJ2-1 TRBV10-2 once . TGCGCCAGCAGTCTCCACAATGAGCAGTTCTTC CASSLHNEQFF
TRBJ2-7 TRBV7-2 . . TGTGCCAGCAGCTTGGGACTCCGAACCTACGAGCAGTACTTC CASSLGLRTYEQYF
TRBJ1-5 TRBV6-5 . . TGTGCCAGCAGTTACTCGAAAGGCAGCCCACAGCCCCAGCATTTT CASSYSKGSPQPQHF
TRBJ2-1 TRBV19 once TRBD2 TGTGCCAGTAGTTCAGCGGGACTAGCGGGAGTTGAGCAGTTCTTC CASSSAGLAGVEQFF
TRBJ2-7 TRBV5-1 . TRBD1 TGCGCCAGCAGCGTCACAGGGGGGAGCTCCTACGAGCAGTACTTC CASSVTGGSSYEQYF
TRBJ1-2 TRBV6-2/TRBV6-3 . . TGTGCCAGCAGTAGGGACAAGCCCTATGGCTACACCTTC CASSRDKPYGYTF
TRBJ1-5 TRBV6-6 . . TGTGCCAGCAGCTCGGACAGAAATCAGCCCCAGCATTTT CASSSDRNQPQHF
TRBJ2-7 TRBV6-6 . TRBD1 TGTGCCAGCAGTTACTCGACGGGACAGGGGCGCGAGCAGTACTTC CASSYSTGQGREQYF
TRBJ2-7 TRBV28 . TRBD1 TGTGCCAGCAGTTTGGGGACAGGGTGGAACGAGCAGTACTTC CASSLGTGWNEQYF
TRBJ2-2 TRBV18 . . TGTGCCAGCTCACTCCGACCACCCGGACACCTTACGAACACCGGGGAGCTGTTTTTT CASSLRPPGHLTNTGELFF
TRBJ1-4 TRBV13 . . TGTGCCAGCAGCTTAGCTTCTCTGGGCGCAGAAAAACTGTTTTTT CASSLASLGAEKLFF
TRBJ2-2 TRBV5-1 . . TGCGCCAGCAGCCTGGCCCCGGGGGGACAAACCGGGGAGCTGTTTTTT CASSLAPGGQTGELFF
TRBJ2-3 TRBV15 . . TGTGCCACCAGCTTGGGACACGCAGCGGGCACAGATACGCAGTATTTT CATSLGHAAGTDTQYF
TRBJ1-1 TRBV7-9 . TRBD1 TGTGCCAGCAGCCTCAGACAGGGAGATTCGACTGAAGCTTTCTTT CASSLRQGDSTEAFF
TRBJ1-2 TRBV6-5 . . TGTGCCAGCAGCTGGACAGCCGGAACTAACTATGGCTACACCTTC CASSWTAGTNYGYTF
TRBJ2-1 TRBV7-2 . TRBD2 TGTGCCAGCAGCTTAGTTTCTAGCGGGAGGTACAATGAGCAGTTCTTC CASSLVSSGRYNEQFF
TRBJ1-1 TRBV4-1 . . TGCGCCAGCAGCCATGTCGGGGGGCTGGCTTTCTTT CASSHVGGLAFF
TRBJ1-2 TRBV7-2 . TRBD1 TGTGCCAGCAGCTCACGAGGACAGGGGGGTGGCTACACCTTC CASSSRGQGGGYTF
TRBJ2-1 TRBV6-1 . TRBD2 TGTGCCAGCAGTGTACTAGCGAGACTTCGCTACAATGAGCAGTTCTTC CASSVLARLRYNEQFF
TRBJ2-7 TRBV2 once . TGTGCCAGCAGTACCAAGGCCTACGAGCAGTACTTC CASSTKAYEQYF
TRBJ1-3 TRBV13 . TRBD1 TGTGCCAGCAGCCCGTGGGGACAGGGACTCTCGGGAAACACCATATATTTT CASSPWGQGLSGNTIYF
TRBJ1-1 TRBV11-2 . TRBD1 TGTGCCAGCAGCCTAATGGGACAGGGACTCACTGAAGCTTTCTTT CASSLMGQGLTEAFF
TRBJ2-1 TRBV6-5 once . TGTGCCAGCAGTCACGGGGTCAATGAGCAGTTCTTC CASSHGVNEQFF
TRBJ2-2 TRBV6-5 . TRBD1 TGTGCCAGCCGGAGGGACAGGGGCACCGGGGAGCTGTTTTTT CASRRDRGTGELFF
TRBJ2-3 TRBV5-1 . . TGCGCCAGCAGCGTCCGGGTCTCAACAGGCACAGATACGCAGTATTTT CASSVRVSTGTDTQYF
TRBJ2-1 TRBV7-9 . . TGTGCCAGCAGCCTGGAAATCTCCTACAATGAGCAGTTCTTC CASSLEISYNEQFF
TRBJ2-2 TRBV28 . TRBD2 TGTGCCAGCTCGTCAGCGGGAGAGGGCACCGGGGAGCTGTTTTTT CASSSAGEGTGELFF
TRBJ2-7 TRBV28 . . TGTGCCAGCAGTTTAGGGAGGACAGTCTCCTACGAGCAGTACTTC CASSLGRTVSYEQYF
TRBJ1-2 TRBV3-1/TRBV3-2 . . TGTGCCAGCAGCCTGGGGCGGACGGTGAACTATGGCTACACCTTC CASSLGRTVNYGYTF
TRBJ2-1 TRBV19 . TRBD2 TGTGCCAGTAGTATCGGGGGGGCAGCGGGCGTCGGGCAGTTCTTC CASSIGGAAGVGQFF
TRBJ2-2 TRBV2 . TRBD1 TGTGCCAGCAGGGACAGGCCGAACACCGGGGAGCTGTTTTTT CASRDRPNTGELFF
TRBJ2-7 TRBV29-1 . . TGCAGCGTTGTTACCGGGCAGAGCTCCTACGAGCAGTACTTC CSVVTGQSSYEQYF
TRBJ2-7 TRBV6-5 few . TGTGCCAGCAGTTACTCTGCCCAGGGAGCCTACGAGCAGTACTTC CASSYSAQGAYEQYF